These 20 T cell receptor beta chains were all obtained from the same sample, sequenced in a study of blood T cell repertoires in COVID-19. Method: immunoSEQ multiplex PCR; TCRdb's copy keeps in-frame clones and lacks some. The sample yields 190,000 or so clones, around nine tenths seen once. Sequencing input: PBMCs or T cells enriched from blood (not recorded which). The receptor source for this set is a woman aged 30 to 39 who had been exposed to COVID-19.

In its sample, this clone was seen a few times. The V and J genes are TRBV29-1 and TRBJ2-1, with TRBD2 matching over 7 bases. The CDR3 covers 16 residues. Per germline, CDR1 SQVTM and CDR2 ANQGSEA. The V gene end was trimmed by 1 base and the J gene end by 1 base; junction bases not matched to a gene: 7. The CDR3 loop reads CSVEGAGRKSYNEQFF. Here the CDR3 DNA reads TGCAGCGTTGAAGGAGCGGGGCGCAAATCCTACAATGAGCAGTTCTTC.

The chain uses TRBV3-1 (or the pseudogene TRBV3-2) and TRBJ1-2; 7 bases match TRBD1. Germline trimming cut 5 bases from V and 5 bases from J; bases unmatched to any gene: 5. This CDR3 spans 13 amino acids. Per germline, CDR1 LGHDT and CDR2 YNNKEL (reference sequence). CDR3 sequence reads: CASSGTDGYGYTF. The CDR3 coding sequence is TGTGCCAGCAGCGGGACAGACGGGTATGGCTACACCTTC.

The J gene is TRBJ2-5, the V gene TRBV11-3; D unclear. With 4 bases removed from V and 4 bases from J, the gap between germline ends came to 4 bases. Germline loops: CDR1 SGHNT, CDR2 YENEEA. This CDR3 is built from 11 residues. The CDR3 is CASSSIETQYF. For the CDR3, the DNA is TGTGCCAGCAGCTCAATAGAGACCCAGTACTTC.

This clone was found once. For the CDR3, the DNA is TGTGCCACCAGAGACAGGGGAAATGGCTACACCTTC. Its translation is CATRDRGNGYTF. This chain connects TRBV24-1 to TRBJ1-2, with 8 bases identical to TRBD1. CDR1 is KGHDR, CDR2 SFDVKD, per germline. After removal of 7 bases from V and 6 bases from J, the junction contained 3 bases not matched to a gene. This CDR3 contains 12 residues.

The rearrangement uses TRBV12-5 and TRBJ1-3; no firm D call. V was pared by 6 bases and J by 4 bases, with 7 bases between. Germline V gene lookup returns CDR1 LGHNT and CDR2 FRNRAP. The CDR3 is made up of 12 amino acids. The CDR3 DNA sequence: TGTGCTAGTGGCCCGAGCGGAAACACCATATATTTT. It encodes CASGPSGNTIYF.

This clone has a handful of counts. This chain links TRBV3-1 (or the pseudogene TRBV3-2) with TRBJ1-2, with 9 positions matching TRBD1. The germline V gene has CDR1 LGHDT and CDR2 YNNKEL (reference sequence). With 4 bases clipped from V and 7 bases from J, the junction kept 7 bases outside the gene matches. This CDR3 region has 14 residues. CDR3 amino acids: CASSPWRTGVGYTF. DNA of the CDR3: TGTGCCAGCAGCCCGTGGAGGACAGGGGTTGGCTACACCTTC.

In this sample, this clone turned up a few times. The rearrangement uses TRBV5-1 and TRBJ1-1; D is unclear. Trimming cost V 4 bases and J 2 bases, with 15 bases left between them. The V gene's germline CDR1 is SGHRS and CDR2 YFSETQ. The CDR3 length is 15 residues. The CDR3 loop is CASSPSARVNTEAFF. The CDR3 nucleotides are TGCGCCAGCAGCCCCTCCGCACGGGTAAACACTGAAGCTTTCTTT.

V and J are TRBV21-1 and TRBJ1-1; the table calls TRBD1, which could not be checked here. TRBV21-1 is tagged as a pseudogene. This CDR3 spans 12 amino acids. The CDR3 spells CASSMTGNEAFF. The CDR3 DNA reads TGTGCCAGCAGCATGACAGGGAATGAAGCTTTCTTT.

The rearrangement uses TRBV21-1 and TRBJ2-5; the table's TRBD2 call for D was not verified on the DNA. TRBV21-1 is recorded as a pseudogene. The CDR3 is 16 residues long. CDR3 in amino acids: CASSKGRGGRQETQYF. The CDR3, as DNA: TGTGCCAGCAGCAAAGGGAGGGGAGGTAGGCAAGAGACCCAGTACTTC.

This chain uses TRBV3-1 (or the pseudogene TRBV3-2) with TRBJ1-2; D gene uncertain. Trimming pared 0 bases from V and 5 bases from J, leaving 19 bases between. The CDR3 spans 17 residues. CDR1 is LGHDT and CDR2 is YNNKEL in the germline V gene (reference sequence). The CDR3 protein is CASSQESFPGGIYGYTF. The CDR3, as DNA: TGTGCCAGCAGCCAAGAGTCGTTCCCCGGCGGTATATATGGCTACACCTTC.

The DNA of the CDR3 is TGCGCCAGCAGCCAACCCCTTAGCGGGGGGCTCAATGAGCAGTTCTTC. It translates to CASSQPLSGGLNEQFF. This chain joins TRBV4-1 and TRBJ2-1, with TRBD2 matching over 10 bases. Germline loops: CDR1 MGHRA, CDR2 YSYEKL. The CDR3 is made up of 16 amino acids. The trim removed 2 bases at V and 6 bases at J, leaving 7 bases unmatched.

The genes are TRBV6-5 and TRBJ2-7; no reliable D call. The CDR3 has 12 residues. Germline V CDR1 and CDR2: MNHEY, SVGAGI. Deletions cut 0 bases from V and 7 bases from J, with 7 bases between. The CDR3: CASSYSQQEQYF. CDR3 nucleotides: TGTGCCAGCAGTTACTCGCAACAGGAGCAGTACTTC.

This chain connects TRBV24-1 to TRBJ2-3; D not certain. Between the trimmed V and J ends, which lost 3 bases and 2 bases, there was a span of 5 bases. This CDR3 has 13 residues. The germline V gene has CDR1 KGHDR and CDR2 SFDVKD. CDR3 protein: CATSDPVTDTQYF. The CDR3 DNA sequence: TGTGCCACCAGTGATCCTGTCACAGATACGCAGTATTTT.

This clone was seen a handful of times. The gene calls are TRBV7-8 and TRBJ1-2; TRBD1 agrees at 8 bases. The V gene end was trimmed by 2 bases and the J gene end by 8 bases; junction bases not matched to a gene: 4. CDR1 is SGHVS, CDR2 FQNEAQ, per germline. The CDR3 sequence is 13 residues long. Written as DNA, the CDR3 is TGTGCCAGCAGCTTACTACCAGGGGGCGGCTACACCTTC. Amino acids: CASSLLPGGGYTF.

The gene calls are TRBV19 and TRBJ1-5; D not resolved. V was clipped by 3 bases and J by 1 base, with 13 bases between them. The CDR3 runs to 16 residues. CDR1 is LNHDA and CDR2 is SQIVND in the germline V gene (reference sequence). In DNA form, the CDR3 reads TGTGCCAGTAGTATGAGGACGGGAAGAAGCAATCAGCCCCAGCATTTT. Its translation is CASSMRTGRSNQPQHF.

The chain links TRBV5-8 to TRBJ1-6, with a tentative D call TRBD1 (5 bases). This CDR3 is 14 amino acids long. Germline V gives CDR1 SGHTS, CDR2 YDEGEE. V lost 3 bases to trimming and J lost 8 bases, with 12 bases between them. The CDR3 loop is CASSSGEADSPLHF. The CDR3 DNA sequence: TGTGCCAGCAGCTCGGGGGAGGCGGATTCACCCCTCCACTTT.

The gene calls are TRBV6-5 and TRBJ2-7; 8 bases map to TRBD1. The CDR3 extends over 14 amino acids. Trimming removed 2 bases from V and 3 bases from J; junction bases left unmatched: 3. The V gene's germline CDR1 is MNHEY and CDR2 SVGAGI. CDR3 DNA sequence: TGTGCCAGCAGTTACCGCAGGGGGCACTACGAGCAGTACTTC. It encodes CASSYRRGHYEQYF.

The chain combines TRBV4-1 with TRBJ1-2, with no clear D. Trimming cost V 0 bases and J 0 bases, with 5 bases left between them. This CDR3 contains 14 residues. Germline V CDR1 and CDR2: MGHRA, YSYEKL. Written as DNA, the CDR3 is TGCGCCAGCAGCCAAGACCGAGCTAACTATGGCTACACCTTC. As protein: CASSQDRANYGYTF.

This CDR3 reads CASSRGTGGQETQYF. CDR3 in DNA: TGTGCCAGCAGCCGCGGGACAGGGGGACAAGAGACCCAGTACTTC. V is TRBV7-3 and J is TRBJ2-5; 11 nucleotides match TRBD1. The V gene end was trimmed by 5 bases and the J gene end by 2 bases; junction bases not matched to a gene: 4. The CDR3 is 15 residues long. From germline, CDR1 is SGHTA and CDR2 FQGTGA.

The V call is TRBV19, the J call TRBJ1-1; TRBD1 is a possible D gene (5 bases). V shed 3 bases and J shed 5 bases, with 16 bases lying between them. Germline CDR1 LNHDA, CDR2 SQIVND (reference sequence). CDR3 size: 15 residues. DNA for the CDR3: TGTGCCAGTAGTATGGGCACAGGTAGGCGGACTGAAGCTTTCTTT. Encoded protein: CASSMGTGRRTEAFF.